This T cell receptor beta chain is drawn from a study of shared clonotypes between healthy human individuals. The wider study: A donor's plate count was three for CD4 naive and three for CD4 memory; CD8 naive had two and CD8 memory one. Study outcomes and limitations: It was anticipated that sequencing depth would influence how many clonotypes donors shared.

Germline CDR1 reads SGHTA; CDR2 reads FQGTGA. V gave up 1 base and J gave up 9 bases, with 10 bases separating them. The CDR3 is 12 residues long. This clone was seen more than once but under ten times. Its antigen is unknown. Sorted-subset replicate PCR reactions were performed with around 200 ng DNA, corresponding to 25,000 to 35,000 T cell genomes. This table comes from immunoSEQ multiplex PCR, and its TCRdb copy is limited to in-frame clones, with some not included. The table has 1 million to 1.2 million clones, approximately 80% seen once; the top ten hold almost 0.9%. This chain joins TRBV7-3 and TRBJ2-7; TRBD1 is a possible D gene (5 bases). Sequencing was done on a sample of memory CD4+ T cells from PBMCs. Stated subset: CD45RA-negative fraction. The clonotype comes from a man aged 18 to 30 in good health. Some clones in this sample may be carry-over from other donors' samples. This chain's CDR3 is CASSLRGTGQYF. The CDR3, as DNA: TGTGCCAGCAGCTTAAGGGGAACAGGGCAGTACTTC.